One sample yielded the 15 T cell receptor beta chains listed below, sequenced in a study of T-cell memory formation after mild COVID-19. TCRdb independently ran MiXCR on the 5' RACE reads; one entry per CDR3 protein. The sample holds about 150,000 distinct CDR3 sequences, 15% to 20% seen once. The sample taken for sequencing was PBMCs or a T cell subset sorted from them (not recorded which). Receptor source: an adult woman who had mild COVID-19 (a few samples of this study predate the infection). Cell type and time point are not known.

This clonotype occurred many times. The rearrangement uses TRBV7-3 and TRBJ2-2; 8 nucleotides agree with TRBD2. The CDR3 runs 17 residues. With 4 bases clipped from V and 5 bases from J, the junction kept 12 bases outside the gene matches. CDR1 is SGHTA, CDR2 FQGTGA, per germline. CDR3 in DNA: TGTGCCAGCAGCTCCACACCGAGCGGGGGTGCGACCGGGGAGCTGTTTTTT. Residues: CASSSTPSGGATGELFF.

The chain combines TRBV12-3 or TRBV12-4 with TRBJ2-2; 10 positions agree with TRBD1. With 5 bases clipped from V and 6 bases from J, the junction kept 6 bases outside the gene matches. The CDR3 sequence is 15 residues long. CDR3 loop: CASSPRDRGSGELFF. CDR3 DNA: TGTGCCAGCAGTCCCCGGGACAGGGGTTCCGGGGAGCTGTTTTTT.

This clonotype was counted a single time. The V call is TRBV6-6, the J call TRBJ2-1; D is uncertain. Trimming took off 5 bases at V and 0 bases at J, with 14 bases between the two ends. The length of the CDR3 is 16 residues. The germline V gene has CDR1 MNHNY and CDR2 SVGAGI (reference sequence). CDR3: CASSPRALSSYNEQFF. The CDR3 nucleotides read TGTGCCAGCAGTCCCCGGGCCCTCTCCTCCTACAATGAGCAGTTCTTC.

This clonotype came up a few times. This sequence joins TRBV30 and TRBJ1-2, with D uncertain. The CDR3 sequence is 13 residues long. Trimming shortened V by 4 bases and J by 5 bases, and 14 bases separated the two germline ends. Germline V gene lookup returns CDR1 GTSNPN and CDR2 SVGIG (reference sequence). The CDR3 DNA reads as TGTGCCTGGACCAGTCGGGTGCGGTATGGCTACACCTTC. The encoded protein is CAWTSRVRYGYTF.

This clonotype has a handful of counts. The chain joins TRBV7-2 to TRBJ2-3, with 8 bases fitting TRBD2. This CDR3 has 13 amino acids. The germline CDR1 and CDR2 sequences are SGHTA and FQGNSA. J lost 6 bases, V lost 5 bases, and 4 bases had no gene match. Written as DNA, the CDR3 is TGTGCCAGCAGCATGGGCGGGGGGGATACGCAGTATTTT. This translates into CASSMGGGDTQYF.

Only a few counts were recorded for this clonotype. The CDR3, as DNA: TGCAGTGCCGCCCCCCGCAGGGCTAGCACAGATACGCAGTATTTT. Protein product: CSAAPRRASTDTQYF. This chain joins TRBV20-1 and TRBJ2-3; tentative D call: TRBD1 (5 bases). This CDR3 contains 15 residues. Trimming cost V 6 bases and J 0 bases, with 16 bases left between them. The V gene's germline CDR1 is DFQATT and CDR2 SNEGSKA (reference sequence).

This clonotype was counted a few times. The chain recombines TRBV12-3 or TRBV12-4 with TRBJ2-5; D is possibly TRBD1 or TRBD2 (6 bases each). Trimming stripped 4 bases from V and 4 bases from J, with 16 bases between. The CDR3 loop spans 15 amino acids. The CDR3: CASSSLGGLRETQYF. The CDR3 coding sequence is TGTGCCAGCAGTTCCCTTGGGGGGCTACGAGAGACCCAGTACTTC.

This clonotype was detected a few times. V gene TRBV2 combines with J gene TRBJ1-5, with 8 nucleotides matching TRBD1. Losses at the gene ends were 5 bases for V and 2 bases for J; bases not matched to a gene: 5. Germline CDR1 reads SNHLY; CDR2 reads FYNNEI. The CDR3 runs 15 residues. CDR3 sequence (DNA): TGTGCCAGCAGTCCAGGGGGCGCGGGCAATCAGCCCCAGCATTTT. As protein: CASSPGGAGNQPQHF.

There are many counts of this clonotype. As DNA, the CDR3 is TGCGCCAGCAGCTTGAGACAGGGGAACACCGGGGAGCTGTTTTTT. This gives the protein CASSLRQGNTGELFF. The chain employs TRBV5-1 and TRBJ2-2, with 7 nucleotides matching TRBD1. Germline V CDR1 and CDR2: SGHRS, YFSETQ. The CDR3 is 15 amino acids. Germline trimming cut 1 base from V and 1 base from J; bases unmatched to any gene: 1.

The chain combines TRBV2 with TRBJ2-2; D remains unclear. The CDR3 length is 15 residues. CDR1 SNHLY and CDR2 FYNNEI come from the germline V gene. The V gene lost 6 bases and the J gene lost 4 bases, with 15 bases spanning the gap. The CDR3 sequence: CASRFSSTTTGELFF. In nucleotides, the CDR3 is TGTGCCAGCAGGTTTTCCTCAACCACCACCGGGGAGCTGTTTTTT.

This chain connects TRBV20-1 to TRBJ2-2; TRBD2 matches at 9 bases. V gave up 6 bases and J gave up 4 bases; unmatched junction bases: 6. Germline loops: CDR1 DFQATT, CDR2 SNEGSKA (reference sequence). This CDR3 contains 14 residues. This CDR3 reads CSAFSGGSTGELFF. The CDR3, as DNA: TGCAGTGCCTTTAGCGGGGGTTCCACCGGGGAGCTGTTTTTT.

As DNA, the CDR3 is TGTGCCAGCAGTGAAGCCGGTCGATCACAGCCGAGCACAGATACGCAGTATTTT. This sequence encodes CASSEAGRSQPSTDTQYF. The V and J genes are TRBV6-1 and TRBJ2-3; D gene ambiguous. This CDR3 comprises 18 residues. Germline V gene data show CDR1 as MNHNS and CDR2 as SASEGT. V was trimmed by 0 bases and J by 0 bases, leaving 16 bases between them.

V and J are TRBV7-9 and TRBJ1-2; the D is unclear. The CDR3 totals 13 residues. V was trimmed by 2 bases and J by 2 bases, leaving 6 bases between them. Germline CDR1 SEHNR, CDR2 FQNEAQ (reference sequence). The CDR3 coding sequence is TGTGCCAGCAGCTTATATCGGAACTATGGCTACACCTTC. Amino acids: CASSLYRNYGYTF.

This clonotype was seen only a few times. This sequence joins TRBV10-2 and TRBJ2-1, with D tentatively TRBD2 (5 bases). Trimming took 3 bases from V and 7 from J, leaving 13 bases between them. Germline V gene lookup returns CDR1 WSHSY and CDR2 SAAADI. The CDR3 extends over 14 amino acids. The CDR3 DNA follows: TGCGCCAGCAGTGACTCGAGGGCCGGGAATGAGCAGTTCTTC. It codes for CASSDSRAGNEQFF.

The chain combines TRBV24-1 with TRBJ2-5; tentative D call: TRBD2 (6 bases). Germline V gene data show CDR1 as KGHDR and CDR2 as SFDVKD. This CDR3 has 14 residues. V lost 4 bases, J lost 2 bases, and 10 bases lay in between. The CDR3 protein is CATSDGGVQETQYF. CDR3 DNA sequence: TGTGCCACCAGTGACGGAGGGGTTCAAGAGACCCAGTACTTC.